The rows below give T cell receptor beta chains drawn from one sample of a study of T cell changes during pregnancy in multiple sclerosis. Using immunoSEQ multiplex PCR, the repertoire was profiled, and TCRdb retains in-frame clones only, with some absent. The sample yields about 44,000 clones, over 85% seen once. Sequencing used CD4+ T cells from peripheral blood mononuclear cells, obtained in the first trimester of pregnancy. The origin of the receptors is a female donor with multiple sclerosis, enrolled in a pregnancy study. The CDR3 runs from the conserved cysteine through the conserved F or W. Fields, in order: clone size, J gene, V gene, D gene, CDR3 protein, CDR3 DNA. A D gene is named only where the DNA matches it firmly. Where a row states a size, it is once, few, many or the class of an expanded clone; other rows omit it.

. TRBJ1-2 TRBV5-6 TRBD1 CASSYTGGVIDYGYTF TGTGCCAGCAGTTATACAGGGGGCGTTATCGACTATGGCTACACCTTC
. TRBJ2-7 TRBV6-6 . CASQRRQPGGYEQYF TGTGCCAGCCAACGCCGACAGCCCGGGGGCTACGAGCAGTACTTC
few TRBJ1-5 TRBV5-4 . CASSEGGINQPQHF TGTGCCAGCAGCGAAGGGGGTATCAATCAGCCCCAGCATTTT
. TRBJ2-5 TRBV5-4 TRBD2 CASSQGLAGGETQYF TGTGCCAGCAGCCAGGGACTAGCGGGCGGAGAGACCCAGTACTTC
. TRBJ2-5 TRBV18 . CASSSKETQYF TGTGCCAGCTCATCCAAAGAGACCCAGTACTTC
. TRBJ2-7 TRBV27 . CASSFQAGVGYEQYF TGTGCCAGCAGTTTTCAGGCAGGTGTGGGCTACGAGCAGTACTTC
. TRBJ2-7 TRBV7-9 . CASSHRDTGDYEQYF TGTGCCAGCAGCCACCGGGACACTGGAGACTACGAGCAGTACTTC
. TRBJ2-3 TRBV7-8 TRBD1 CASSRQGVTDTQYF TGTGCCAGCAGCCGACAGGGGGTAACAGATACGCAGTATTTT
once TRBJ2-7 TRBV30 TRBD1 CAWGRDSFPREQYF TGTGCCTGGGGCCGGGACAGCTTCCCTCGGGAGCAGTACTTC
. TRBJ2-7 TRBV6-1 TRBD1 CASSAGTGRSYEQYF TGTGCCAGCAGTGCCGGGACAGGACGCTCCTACGAGCAGTACTTC
. TRBJ2-3 TRBV5-4 . CASSSRTATDTQYF TGTGCCAGCAGCTCACGGACAGCTACAGATACGCAGTATTTT
. TRBJ2-3 TRBV7-9 . CASSLGGPRTDTQYF TGTGCCAGCAGCTTAGGAGGGCCCCGCACAGATACGCAGTATTTT
. TRBJ2-3 TRBV5-1 . CASSLSGTSTDTQYF TGCGCCAGCAGCCTTAGCGGAACTAGCACAGATACGCAGTATTTT
. TRBJ2-5 TRBV28 TRBD2 CASSLGLAGLYQETQYF TGTGCCAGCAGTCTCGGACTAGCGGGTCTGTACCAAGAGACCCAGTACTTC
. TRBJ2-7 TRBV27 . CASSPSRFSYEQYF TGTGCCAGCAGTCCTTCTCGTTTCTCCTACGAGCAGTACTTC
. TRBJ1-5 TRBV10-3 TRBD1 CAISEDRGLTQPQHF TGTGCCATCAGTGAGGACAGGGGGTTGACTCAGCCCCAGCATTTT
. TRBJ2-3 TRBV5-3 . CARRASEGYTDTQYF TGTGCCAGAAGGGCCTCGGAGGGTTACACAGATACGCAGTATTTT
. TRBJ1-2 TRBV5-4 TRBD1 CASSPATGQAHYGYTF TGTGCCAGCAGCCCAGCAACCGGACAGGCCCACTATGGCTACACCTTC
. TRBJ1-4 TRBV7-9 . CASSFNREKLFF TGTGCCAGCAGCTTCAACAGGGAAAAACTGTTTTTT
. TRBJ1-5 TRBV6-1 . CASRLTDRRNQPQHF TGTGCCAGCAGATTAACGGACAGACGCAATCAGCCCCAGCATTTT
. TRBJ2-5 TRBV27 TRBD2 CASSLSYGLAGGETQYF TGTGCCAGCAGTTTATCATACGGACTAGCGGGAGGTGAGACCCAGTACTTC
. TRBJ2-7 TRBV5-1 TRBD1 CASSFTGVSGHEQYF TGCGCCAGCAGCTTTACAGGGGTTTCGGGGCACGAGCAGTACTTC
once TRBJ1-1 TRBV28 . CASSLLSGHTEAFF TGTGCCAGCAGTTTACTTTCAGGCCACACTGAAGCTTTCTTT
. TRBJ2-1 TRBV6-1 TRBD2 CASSEGAGEFF TGTGCCAGCAGTGAAGGAGCGGGGGAGTTCTTC
. TRBJ1-1 TRBV6-6 . CASSSTGHLTEAFF TGTGCCAGCAGTTCCACAGGGCATCTCACTGAAGCTTTCTTT
. TRBJ2-1 TRBV5-1 TRBD1 CASSNNPGQGNNEQFF TGCGCCAGCAGCAATAACCCGGGACAGGGCAACAATGAGCAGTTCTTC
. TRBJ2-2 TRBV9 . CASSGVGATGELFF TGTGCCAGCAGCGGGGTGGGGGCCACCGGGGAGCTGTTTTTT
. TRBJ2-3 TRBV27 . CASSLPSGTDTQYF TGTGCCAGCAGTTTACCTAGCGGCACAGATACGCAGTATTTT
. TRBJ2-3 TRBV18 TRBD1 CASSIISGTAITDTQYF TGTGCCAGCTCAATCATCAGTGGGACAGCAATAACAGATACGCAGTATTTT
. TRBJ2-4 TRBV5-1 . CASSLGAGLAKNIQYF TGCGCCAGCAGCTTAGGGGCGGGACTAGCCAAAAACATTCAGTACTTC
. TRBJ2-1 TRBV6-5 . CASSYVGVSYNEQFF TGTGCCAGCAGTTACGTGGGAGTTTCCTACAATGAGCAGTTCTTC
. TRBJ1-2 TRBV5-1 . CASSSTGLGPYGYTF TGCGCCAGCAGTTCCACAGGTTTGGGCCCCTATGGCTACACCTTC
few TRBJ1-5 TRBV29-1 . CSVQQGPNQPQHF TGCAGCGTTCAACAGGGCCCCAATCAGCCCCAGCATTTT
. TRBJ2-5 TRBV10-2 . CASSDSYPGRTQYF TGCGCCAGCAGTGATTCCTACCCCGGGAGGACCCAGTACTTC
. TRBJ2-3 TRBV6-1 . CASSLDTSTDTQYF TGTGCCAGCAGCCTGGACACAAGCACAGATACGCAGTATTTT
. TRBJ1-5 TRBV6-6 TRBD1 CASSAGTASNQPQHF TGTGCCAGCAGTGCCGGGACAGCTAGCAATCAGCCCCAGCATTTT
. TRBJ2-7 TRBV28 . CASSLTYEQYF TGTGCCAGCAGTCTCACTTACGAGCAGTACTTC
. TRBJ2-1 TRBV11-3 . CASSLEGSSYNEQFF TGTGCCAGCAGCTTAGAAGGGAGCTCCTACAATGAGCAGTTCTTC
. TRBJ2-3 TRBV6-5 TRBD1 CASSFTTGRTDTQYF TGTGCCAGCAGTTTCACGACAGGGCGGACAGATACGCAGTATTTT
. TRBJ2-1 TRBV29-1 . CSVEEAVRHEQFF TGCAGCGTTGAAGAGGCGGTAAGGCATGAGCAGTTCTTC
. TRBJ2-3 TRBV19 . CASSIQATAGDTQYF TGTGCCAGTAGTATTCAGGCTACGGCCGGAGATACGCAGTATTTT
. TRBJ2-1 TRBV9 TRBD2 CASSVEGLDLNEQFF TGTGCCAGCAGCGTAGAGGGACTAGATCTCAATGAGCAGTTCTTC
once TRBJ2-1 TRBV28 . CASSSETGHLNEQFF TGTGCCAGCAGTTCCGAGACAGGACACCTCAATGAGCAGTTCTTC
. TRBJ2-3 TRBV9 TRBD2 CASSARTSITVGTQYF TGTGCCAGCAGCGCAAGGACTAGCATCACTGTGGGTACGCAGTATTTT
. TRBJ1-1 TRBV6-5 . CASSYRFLRVNTEAFF TGTGCCAGCAGTTACCGGTTTTTACGGGTAAACACTGAAGCTTTCTTT
. TRBJ2-7 TRBV6-1 TRBD2 CASSVGGRPYEQYF TGTGCCAGCAGTGTCGGGGGGAGACCCTACGAGCAGTACTTC
. TRBJ1-4 TRBV19 TRBD1 CASSPTGTANEKLFF TGTGCCAGTAGTCCGACCGGGACAGCTAATGAAAAACTGTTTTTT
. TRBJ1-3 TRBV11-2 . CASSPGTGNTIYF TGTGCCAGCAGCCCCGGGACTGGAAACACCATATATTTT
. TRBJ2-1 TRBV5-1 . CASSFIVRTNEQFF TGCGCCAGCAGCTTTATCGTCAGGACAAATGAGCAGTTCTTC
. TRBJ1-4 TRBV11-2 . CASSLGQGRAEKLFF TGTGCCAGCAGCTTGGGGCAAGGCAGGGCCGAAAAACTGTTTTTT
. TRBJ1-5 TRBV7-2 . CASSAQGAGQPQHF TGTGCCAGCAGCGCACAGGGAGCAGGTCAGCCCCAGCATTTT
. TRBJ2-3 TRBV30 . CAWSVLYDTQYF TGTGCCTGGAGTGTCTTGTATGATACGCAGTATTTT
. TRBJ2-5 TRBV19 TRBD1 CASSMGTGGQETQYF TGTGCCAGTAGTATGGGCACAGGGGGGCAAGAGACCCAGTACTTC